Following are 32 T cell receptor beta chains from one sample sequenced in a study of CD8+ T cells in alopecia areata. Once RNA had been extracted, it was reverse transcribed into cDNA to act as the sequencing template. Assay used: immunoSEQ multiplex PCR; TCRdb lists only in-frame clones, some missing. The data contain hundreds of thousands of clones, less than 80% of them singletons. The specimen was CD4+ T cells sorted from blood, collected at week 0. These receptors were taken from a human donor with alopecia areata.

V usage is TRBV25-1 and J usage is TRBJ1-2; weak D call: TRBD1 (6 bases). Germline CDR1 MGHDK, CDR2 SYGVNS. V dropped 2 bases and J dropped 5 bases, with 9 bases sitting between them. The CDR3 length is 13 residues. The CDR3 bases are TGTGCCAGCAGTGAACAGGGGAGGTATGGCTACACCTTC. It is translated as CASSEQGRYGYTF.

This chain uses TRBV5-1 with TRBJ2-1; D is unresolved. The CDR3 runs to 13 residues. Germline V gene data show CDR1 as SGHRS and CDR2 as YFSETQ. Trimming cost V 1 base and J 5 bases, with 7 bases left between them. The chain's CDR3 is CASSLRPNNEQFF. In nucleotides, the CDR3 is TGCGCCAGCAGCTTGAGACCAAACAATGAGCAGTTCTTC.

V gene TRBV4-3 combines with J gene TRBJ1-1; D might be TRBD1 (5 bases). Trimming removed 4 bases from V and 4 bases from J, with 13 bases in between. Germline CDR1 and CDR2: LGHNA and YSLEER. The length of the CDR3 is 14 residues. The CDR3 DNA sequence: TGCGCCAGCAGCCCATTCTCAGACAGCACTGAAGCTTTCTTT. Protein: CASSPFSDSTEAFF.

J is TRBJ1-1 and V is TRBV30; 7 bases are a match to TRBD1. V lost 5 bases and J lost 8; bases outside the gene matches: 8. The CDR3 covers 12 residues. Germline CDR1 GTSNPN, CDR2 SVGIG (reference sequence). The CDR3 reads CAWVGQVGEAFF. CDR3 nucleotides: TGTGCCTGGGTTGGACAGGTGGGGGAAGCTTTCTTT. Using reference TRBV30 and TRBJ1-1 for the parts outside the CDR3, the full variable domain is SQTIHQWPATLVQPVGSPLSLECTVEGTSNPNLYWYRQAAGRGLQLLFYSVGIGQISSEVPQNLSASRPQDRQFILSSKKLLLSDSGFYLCAWVGQVGEAFFGQGTRLTVV.

This clone was counted a few times. Other DNA sequences from this sample encode an identical CDR3 as well. The V and J genes are TRBV2 and TRBJ2-3; no firm D call. The V gene's germline CDR1 is SNHLY and CDR2 FYNNEI. The CDR3 totals 13 residues. V shed 6 bases and J shed 3 bases, with 10 bases lying between them. This CDR3 reads CASSLDSTDTQYF. The CDR3 nucleotides read TGTGCCAGCAGCCTGGATTCGACAGATACGCAGTATTTT.

The rearrangement links TRBV29-1 to TRBJ1-1; TRBD1 aligns across 8 bases. From germline, CDR1 is SQVTM and CDR2 ANQGSEA. The CDR3 is 13 residues long. V dropped 2 bases and J dropped 6; count of bases not matched to a gene: 5. CDR3: CSVEMNRGAEAFF. The CDR3 DNA is TGCAGCGTTGAAATGAACAGGGGGGCTGAAGCTTTCTTT.

There are a few counts of this clone. This sequence joins TRBV29-1 and TRBJ1-1; D call uncertain. Trimming left V 1 base short and J 0 bases short, with 9 bases between. The CDR3 loop spans 14 amino acids. Germline CDR1 reads SQVTM; CDR2 reads ANQGSEA. The CDR3 nucleotides read TGCAGCGTTGAAGTTCTGATTATGAACACTGAAGCTTTCTTT. Its protein is CSVEVLIMNTEAFF.

The chain carries TRBV30 and TRBJ1-3, with no clear D. Germline assignment: CDR1 GTSNPN and CDR2 SVGIG (reference sequence). This CDR3 has 13 residues. Deletions cut 2 bases from V and 2 bases from J, with 7 bases between. CDR3 region: CAWSLTTGNTIYF. The CDR3 nucleotides read TGTGCCTGGAGTTTGACAACTGGAAACACCATATATTTT.

The chain recombines TRBV29-1 with TRBJ1-5; no definite D call. Germline loops: CDR1 SQVTM, CDR2 ANQGSEA. The CDR3 extends over 12 amino acids. V was shortened by 6 bases and J by 2 bases, with 8 bases between the two germline ends. The CDR3, as DNA: TGCAGCGTCCTGGACGGCAATCAGCCCCAGCATTTT. Protein sequence: CSVLDGNQPQHF.

V usage is TRBV7-3 and J usage is TRBJ2-3; no definite D call. The germline V gene encodes CDR1 SGHTA and CDR2 FQGTGA. This CDR3 has 12 residues. V was trimmed by 5 bases and J by 0 bases, leaving 3 bases between them. This CDR3 reads CASSGSTDTQYF. The CDR3 nucleotides read TGTGCCAGCAGCGGAAGCACAGATACGCAGTATTTT.

The rearrangement links TRBV30 to TRBJ1-2; 7 bases line up with TRBD1. The germline V gene has CDR1 GTSNPN and CDR2 SVGIG (reference sequence). The CDR3 runs to 12 residues. V lost 5 bases and J lost 5; bases outside the gene matches: 5. Here the CDR3 reads CAWETGEYGYTF. Written as DNA, the CDR3 is TGTGCCTGGGAAACAGGGGAATATGGCTACACCTTC.

This chain connects TRBV29-1 to TRBJ2-1, with 8 bases matching TRBD1. The CDR3 is 13 residues long. The germline CDR1 and CDR2 sequences are SQVTM and ANQGSEA. The ends lost 4 bases at V and 7 bases at J; junction bases unmatched: 6. CDR3 in amino acids: CSVGGQGGNEQFF. CDR3 DNA sequence: TGCAGCGTTGGAGGACAGGGTGGGAATGAGCAGTTCTTC.

The J gene is TRBJ1-1, the V gene TRBV30, with D perhaps TRBD1 (6 bases). The CDR3 has 13 residues. Germline-derived CDR1 and CDR2 are GTSNPN and SVGIG (reference sequence). V lost 2 bases and J 12 bases, leaving 19 bases between the germline ends. CDR3 nucleotides: TGTGCCTGGAGTCCCAACATCAGGGGTTGGCCTTTCTTT. As protein: CAWSPNIRGWPFF.

This clone was observed a few times. V is TRBV9 and J is TRBJ2-5, with no clear D. V was clipped by 1 base and J by 5 bases, with 9 bases between them. There are 13 residues in the CDR3. CDR1 and CDR2 (germline): SGDLS, YYNGEE. For the CDR3, the DNA is TGTGCCAGCAGCGTACACTCCGTGGAGACCCAGTACTTC. Encoded protein: CASSVHSVETQYF.

The J gene is TRBJ1-5, the V gene TRBV6-6; TRBD1 agrees at 10 bases. Germline lookup yields CDR1 MNHNY and CDR2 SVGAGI (reference sequence). The ends lost 6 bases at V and 3 bases at J; junction bases unmatched: 5. This CDR3 spans 15 amino acids. This CDR3 reads CASRDGTGDNQPQHF. CDR3 nucleotide sequence: TGTGCCAGCAGGGATGGGACAGGGGACAATCAGCCCCAGCATTTT.

This clone has more than one count but fewer than ten. The chain has TRBV29-1 and TRBJ1-2, with TRBD1 identical over 10 bases. Germline lookup yields CDR1 SQVTM and CDR2 ANQGSEA. The V gene end was trimmed by 7 bases and the J gene end by 14 bases; junction bases not matched to a gene: 13. This CDR3 is built from 12 residues. The CDR3 DNA reads TGCAGCGAGGGACAGGGGCCTTCATCGAGGACCTTC. Translated, it gives CSEGQGPSSRTF.

V usage is TRBV7-8 and J usage is TRBJ2-7; no definite D call. Germline CDR1 SGHVS, CDR2 FQNEAQ. Trimming cost V 5 bases and J 2 bases, with 7 bases left between them. This CDR3 contains 12 residues. CDR3 residues: CASSVSAYEQYF. The CDR3 coding sequence is TGTGCCAGCAGCGTCAGCGCCTACGAGCAGTACTTC. Full variable domain (missing parts from reference TRBV7-8 and TRBJ2-7): GAGVSQSPRYKVAKRGQDVALRCDPISGHVSLFWYQQALGQGPEFLTYFQNEAQLDKSGLPSDRFFAERPEGSVSTLKIQRTQQEDSAVYLCASSVSAYEQYFGPGTRLTVT.

V is TRBV7-9 and J is TRBJ1-6; TRBD1 agrees at 7 bases. The CDR3 is 13 amino acids. V was clipped by 5 bases and J by 10 bases; unmatched bases: 5. Germline assignment: CDR1 SEHNR and CDR2 FQNEAQ (reference sequence). In DNA form, the CDR3 reads TGTGCCAGCAGCCCGGACAGGCTATCACCCCTCCACTTT. Translating gives CASSPDRLSPLHF.

This clone came up a few times. The chain recombines TRBV29-1 with TRBJ2-1; 9 positions match TRBD2. The germline CDR1 and CDR2 sequences are SQVTM and ANQGSEA. The J segment lost 7 bases and the V segment lost 6 bases, leaving 13 bases of the junction unmatched. CDR3 length equals 15 residues. DNA for the CDR3: TGCAGCGTCCGCGGGGTAGCGGGGGTTTCAAATGAGCAGTTCTTC. This gives the protein CSVRGVAGVSNEQFF.

The J gene is TRBJ2-7, the V gene TRBV30; D is unresolved. The germline CDR1 and CDR2 sequences are GTSNPN and SVGIG (reference sequence). The CDR3 covers 12 residues. Trimming shortened V by 4 bases and J by 7 bases, and 14 bases separated the two germline ends. CDR3 nucleotide sequence: TGTGCCTGGACTAGGTCACCATTGGAGCAGTACTTC. It is translated as CAWTRSPLEQYF.

The chain links TRBV7-2 to TRBJ2-5, with 7 bases matching TRBD1. This CDR3 is 14 amino acids long. Per the germline V gene, CDR1 is SGHTA and CDR2 is FQGNSA. J was trimmed by 5 bases and V by 7 bases; bases with no gene match: 10. The CDR3 here is CASNPGQMRETQYF. In nucleotides, the CDR3 is TGTGCCAGCAACCCGGGACAGATGAGGGAGACCCAGTACTTC.

The chain is built from TRBV25-1 and TRBJ2-3; no clear D gene. Trimming removed 3 bases from V and 1 base from J, with 11 bases in between. Germline CDR1 MGHDK, CDR2 SYGVNS. The CDR3 extends over 15 amino acids. CDR3 sequence reads: CASSDSGPGTDTQYF. The CDR3 region has the DNA TGTGCCAGCAGTGATAGTGGGCCTGGCACAGATACGCAGTATTTT.

This clone appeared a few times. J is TRBJ2-5 and V is TRBV7-2, with 7 bases that match TRBD1. Germline assignment: CDR1 SGHTA and CDR2 FQGNSA. The J segment lost 2 bases and the V segment lost 5 bases, leaving 8 bases of the junction unmatched. The CDR3 loop spans 15 amino acids. The CDR3 region is CASSTQSRGQETQYF. The CDR3 region has the DNA TGTGCCAGCAGCACACAGTCCAGGGGGCAAGAGACCCAGTACTTC.

V and J are TRBV27 and TRBJ1-1, with 8 bases lining up with TRBD1. This CDR3 is 15 amino acids long. The J segment lost 2 bases and the V segment lost 4 bases, leaving 6 bases of the junction unmatched. Germline V gene sequence: CDR1 MNHEY, CDR2 SMNVEV (reference sequence). The CDR3 protein is CASSSGQAGNTEAFF. The CDR3 nucleotides read TGTGCCAGCAGTTCGGGACAGGCCGGCAACACTGAAGCTTTCTTT.

There are a few counts of this clone. The chain combines TRBV29-1 with TRBJ2-1; TRBD2 is a possible D gene (6 bases). The germline CDR1 and CDR2 sequences are SQVTM and ANQGSEA. CDR3 length: 11 residues. The V gene lost 5 bases and the J gene lost 8 bases, with 10 bases spanning the gap. CDR3 sequence (DNA): TGCAGCGTTCGGGGGAGCTATGAGCAGTTCTTC. Protein: CSVRGSYEQFF.

A single count supports this clone. V usage is TRBV7-9 and J usage is TRBJ2-5; D remains unclear. The CDR3 extends over 12 amino acids. V was cut by 5 bases and J by 4 bases, with 8 bases left in between. Germline V gives CDR1 SEHNR, CDR2 FQNEAQ (reference sequence). CDR3 protein: CASSANRETQYF. CDR3 bases: TGTGCCAGCAGCGCTAATAGAGAGACCCAGTACTTC.

The V gene is TRBV5-1, the J gene TRBJ2-6, with TRBD1 identical over 7 bases. Germline V CDR1 and CDR2: SGHRS, YFSETQ. This CDR3 contains 20 residues. The junction had 14 bases not matched to a gene; V was cut back by 1 base and J by 1 base. The CDR3 is CASSLKQGSLKQSGANVLTF. Written as DNA, the CDR3 is TGCGCCAGCAGCTTGAAACAGGGGTCCCTTAAACAGTCTGGGGCCAACGTCCTGACTTTC.

The J gene is TRBJ1-2, the V gene TRBV18, with D unclear. The CDR3 contains 14 residues. V lost 2 bases, J lost 2 bases, and 9 bases lay in between. Per germline, CDR1 KGHSH and CDR2 LQKENI. The CDR3 sequence: CASSPAARNYGYTF. For the CDR3, the DNA is TGTGCCAGCTCACCAGCCGCAAGGAACTATGGCTACACCTTC. Based on the CDR3 plus reference TRBV18 and TRBJ1-2, the full variable domain is NAGVMQNPRHLVRRRGQEARLRCSPMKGHSHVYWYRQLPEEGLKFMVYLQKENIIDESGMPKERFSAEFPKEGPSILRIQQVVRGDSAAYFCASSPAARNYGYTFGSGTRLTVV.

The V call is TRBV27, the J call TRBJ2-2; D unresolved. Germline V gives CDR1 MNHEY, CDR2 SMNVEV (reference sequence). Trimming took 5 bases from V and 4 from J, leaving 17 bases between them. The CDR3 contains 16 residues. The CDR3 region has the DNA TGTGCCAGCAGTCCCTCTTGGGCAGACGCCACCGGGGAGCTGTTTTTT. Translated: CASSPSWADATGELFF.

The chain couples TRBV2 to TRBJ1-2; TRBD1 might be the D (5 bases). The CDR3 spans 10 residues. The germline V and J ends were trimmed by 6 bases and 7 bases, with 6 bases remaining between them. CDR1 and CDR2 (germline): SNHLY, FYNNEI. The CDR3 loop is CASRRGGYTF. DNA for the CDR3: TGTGCCAGCAGGAGGGGTGGCTACACCTTC.

In its sample, this clone was seen a few times. In the same sample, other DNA sequences code for this CDR3. This chain links TRBV30 with TRBJ1-5, with 9 bases that match TRBD1. J was trimmed by 4 bases and V by 5 bases; bases with no gene match: 0. The CDR3 runs 12 residues. The germline gives CDR1 GTSNPN, CDR2 SVGIG (reference sequence). Here the CDR3 DNA reads TGTGCCTGGGGGACAGGGAATCAGCCCCAGCATTTT. It yields the protein CAWGTGNQPQHF.

This chain links TRBV15 with TRBJ2-5; 7 nucleotides agree with TRBD1. In germline, CDR1 is LNHNV, CDR2 YYDKDF (reference sequence). The J segment lost 1 base and the V segment lost 0 bases, leaving 2 bases of the junction unmatched. The CDR3 is made up of 15 amino acids. The CDR3 protein is CATSRDRDSQETQYF. The CDR3 nucleotides are TGTGCCACCAGCAGAGACCGGGACAGCCAAGAGACCCAGTACTTC.